A selection of T cell receptor beta chains follows, all from one sample in a study of T cells in Graves' hyperthyroidism and ophthalmopathy. TCRdb fed the multiplex PCR reads into MiXCR, producing one record per CDR3 protein. The sample lists 550,000 to 700,000 distinct CDR3 sequences, roughly 46% occurring once. The sequencing sample was made of peripheral blood or thyroid tissue (not recorded which). Source of these receptors: an adult woman with Graves' disease, either hyperthyroidism or ophthalmopathy (not recorded which). CDR3s leave out the opening cysteine and the closing phenylalanine or tryptophan. Rows may omit the clone size; those that give it use once, few, many or a size class.

cdr3_aa	v_call	j_call	clone_size
AIGLGPTGELF	TRBV10-3	TRBJ2-2	NA
ASSLTGGEEKLF	TRBV5-1	TRBJ1-4	many
ASSLDQGLTPLH	TRBV5-8	TRBJ1-6	many
AISTGGARRETQY	TRBV10-3	TRBJ2-5	many
ASSLDRGSHNEQF	TRBV7-3	TRBJ2-1	NA
ASSHYTGTSGTYEQY	TRBV4-1	TRBJ2-7	few
ASSQHLDSYEQY	TRBV7-3	TRBJ2-7	NA
ASYSGSYGYT	TRBV19	TRBJ1-2	few
ASSRGETEGTQY	TRBV7-6	TRBJ2-5	NA
ASSWPGQGRTEAF	TRBV12-3/TRBV12-4	TRBJ1-1	NA
ASEDTPRGTQH	TRBV2	TRBJ1-5	few
ASSGTGVLANEKLF	TRBV5-1	TRBJ1-4	many
SARNPNEQF	TRBV20-1	TRBJ2-1	NA
ATWDSAYEQY	TRBV10-3	TRBJ2-7	NA
SAVRGSNTQY	TRBV20-1	TRBJ2-3	NA
ASSPWTSGRQETQY	TRBV27	TRBJ2-5	many
ASSKTSGRANGANVLT	TRBV19	TRBJ2-6	NA
SANLPSGTEAF	TRBV20-1	TRBJ1-1	NA
ASSQDGQGTADTQY	TRBV14	TRBJ2-3	few
ASVDWLAGGQETQY	TRBV25-1	TRBJ2-5	NA
ASSIRYTDTQY	TRBV19	TRBJ2-3	NA
ASSLAGGQGNGYT	TRBV7-2	TRBJ1-2	few
ASSPTGTGLGYT	TRBV7-3	TRBJ1-2	NA
SVVPLDTEAF	TRBV29-1	TRBJ1-1	NA
ASRVTGTDNSPLH	TRBV2	TRBJ1-6	NA
ASSLEGGSSGNTIY	TRBV5-1	TRBJ1-3	many
ASSTLAGEGGANVLT	TRBV28	TRBJ2-6	NA
ASSQEGTRTRNTIY	TRBV4-2	TRBJ1-3	many
SVQRISAQY	TRBV29-1	TRBJ2-5	many
ATSPRTSSPYEQY	TRBV15	TRBJ2-7	NA
ASSTGGISGNTIY	TRBV11-2	TRBJ1-3	NA
ASSAGVPGTGNT	TRBV7-9	TRBJ1-2	once
ASSPSTGKARNQPQH	TRBV19	TRBJ1-5	NA
ASSFVGQGTRETQY	TRBV12-3/TRBV12-4	TRBJ2-5	many
ASNTEAF	TRBV7-9	TRBJ1-1	many
SARDPIWTGSSYEQY	TRBV20-1	TRBJ2-7	many
ASSLEMGRETQY	TRBV5-1	TRBJ2-5	NA
ASSLRSAGKQGTTAEAF	TRBV7-9	TRBJ1-1	once
ASSLVEGAIPYGYT	TRBV6-1	TRBJ1-2	few
ASSLQPGQGNEH	TRBV5-1	TRBJ1-5	NA
ASSEEAGGQVGELF	TRBV6-1	TRBJ2-2	NA
ASSLLGAGEQY	TRBV7-6	TRBJ2-7	few
ASRPRVVGNQPQH	TRBV6-5	TRBJ1-5	many
SARGSGDWYTEAF	TRBV20-1	TRBJ1-1	many
ASSWTVPQETQY	TRBV5-5	TRBJ2-5	NA
ASGCGGLPRDSPLH	TRBV10-1	TRBJ1-6	NA
AWTTGGYQPQH	TRBV30	TRBJ1-5	NA
ASTHKQGRGIEQY	TRBV7-9	TRBJ2-7	NA
ASSFKLGGYGYT	TRBV7-9	TRBJ1-2	NA
SVEDGWGLH	TRBV29-1	TRBJ1-6	many
ASIPPTGAGANVLT	TRBV12-3/TRBV12-4	TRBJ2-6	many
ASSGRTGDVRTQY	TRBV2	TRBJ2-5	once
ASGGEDSNQPQH	TRBV6-5	TRBJ1-5	NA
ASSSGLLGEQY	TRBV7-3	TRBJ2-7	many
ASSPRWREVNTEAF	TRBV28	TRBJ1-1	many